This T cell receptor beta chain appears in the sequencing data of a study of T-cell reconstitution after alpha-beta-depleted transplantation in children. Turning to this clonotype: Its antigen is unidentified.

CDR3 length: 15 residues. Germline CDR1 SGHKS, CDR2 YYEKEE (reference sequence). V lost 4 bases and J lost 1, with 15 bases in between. Study-level findings and limits: In patients about two months after transplant, alpha-beta T cells reportedly arose from several hundred expanded graft clones. The high TCRbeta diversity at day 60 in some patients came from surviving recipient T cells and thymic progenitors. T-cell numbers and diversity, one year after transplant, stemmed largely from T cells that were newly produced.

This sample's TCRbeta library carried unique molecular identifier barcodes. MiXCR was run by TCRdb on the PCR reads, yielding one entry per CDR3 protein. Of some 100,000 distinct CDR3 sequences in the sample, roughly 16% are singletons; the top ten hold 20%. This clonotype was sampled from a male patient aged 2 to 9 who had a stem cell transplant for acute lymphoblastic leukemia, so the T cells may come from the graft donor. The specimen was PBMCs, mostly from graft donor cells, collected 180 days after TCRalphabeta/CD19-depleted stem cell transplant. The V and J genes are TRBV5-5 and TRBJ2-7; the D is unclear. The chain's CDR3 is CASSTTRTDSYEQYF. CDR3 nucleotide sequence: TGTGCCAGCAGCACGACGCGGACGGATTCCTACGAGCAGTACTTC.